Presented here are 21 T cell receptor beta chains from one specimen sequenced in a study of beta chain features in type 1 diabetes. Reverse transcribing all isolated RNA meant expressed TCRB transcripts were sequenced. The assay was immunoSEQ multiplex PCR, and TCRdb's table has in-frame clones only and misses some. The sample has hundreds of thousands of clones, roughly a tenth seen once; the top ten hold around 1%. General study findings and limits: Patients with Type 1 diabetes showed moderately but significantly shorter TCRB CDR3s in all four CD4+ subsets.

No antigens are known for them. The sequencing input was central memory CD4+ T cells from blood. These receptors were taken from a man aged 25-45 years with type 1 diabetes.

This clone was seen a few times. The chain couples TRBV23-1 to TRBJ1-4; D unresolved. TRBV23-1 is an open reading frame, and its role is uncertain. Deletions cut 0 bases from V and 10 bases from J, with 21 bases between. The CDR3 runs 17 residues. The CDR3 nucleotides are TGCGCCAGCAGTCAATCTGGTTACACGGTGGGGAAAGGAAAACTGTTTTTT. Translated: CASSQSGYTVGKGKLFF.

The chain couples TRBV7-2 to TRBJ1-5, with D perhaps TRBD1 (5 bases). Germline V gene sequence: CDR1 SGHTA, CDR2 FQGNSA. Trimming pared 5 bases from V and 2 bases from J, leaving 7 bases between. This CDR3 is 13 amino acids long. The DNA of the CDR3 is TGTGCCAGCAGCCGGGACCGCAATCAGCCCCAGCATTTT. This translates into CASSRDRNQPQHF.

The table lists this clone with a few counts. The sample contains more than one DNA sequence encoding this CDR3. The chain carries TRBV7-2 and TRBJ1-2; 7 bases are a match to TRBD1. The CDR3 runs to 13 residues. The V and J ends lost 1 base and 4 bases, in that order; junction bases with no gene match: 0. Germline V gene lookup returns CDR1 SGHTA and CDR2 FQGNSA. The CDR3 sequence: CASSLGDSYGYTF. CDR3 coding DNA: TGTGCCAGCAGCTTAGGGGACAGCTATGGCTACACCTTC.

This clone was detected only a few times. Compared with germline, one end of the junction differs, possibly owing to a read error. J is TRBJ2-1 and V is TRBV18; 9 bases line up with TRBD1. The CDR3 loop spans 12 amino acids. The germline gives CDR1 KGHSH, CDR2 LQKENI. The CDR3 loop is CASSPRTGEGIF. The CDR3 bases are TGTGCCAGCTCACCGCGGACAGGGGAGGGGATCTTC.

This chain connects TRBV7-8 to TRBJ2-7, with D possibly being TRBD1 (6 bases). Trimming removed 5 bases at V and 3 bases at J, with 14 bases between. The CDR3 loop spans 14 amino acids. From germline, CDR1 is SGHVS and CDR2 FQNEAQ. The CDR3 loop reads CASSLEDSSYEQYF. CDR3 nucleotide sequence: TGTGCCAGCAGCCTAGAGGACAGCAGCTACGAGCAGTACTTC.

This clone has a handful of counts. V gene TRBV29-1 combines with J gene TRBJ1-1, with 7 positions matching TRBD1. The CDR3 is made up of 14 amino acids. Germline values: CDR1 SQVTM, CDR2 ANQGSEA. The V and J ends lost 6 bases and 2 bases, in that order; junction bases with no gene match: 9. CDR3 DNA: TGCAGCGTCCGTCCAGGGGGTGAAAACACTGAAGCTTTCTTT. Protein product: CSVRPGGENTEAFF.

This chain joins TRBV11-2 and TRBJ2-5; D gene unclear. The CDR3 runs 11 residues. Trimming pared 5 bases from V and 9 bases from J, leaving 10 bases between. Germline loops: CDR1 SGHAT, CDR2 FQNNGV. For the CDR3, the DNA is TGTGCCAGCAGCCTGAGTGGGGCCCAGTACTTC. The encoded protein is CASSLSGAQYF.

This clone has a handful of counts. The chain couples TRBV5-1 to TRBJ2-1; TRBD1 is a possible D gene (5 bases). The germline V gene has CDR1 SGHRS and CDR2 YFSETQ. The CDR3 consists of 14 residues. The V gene lost 6 bases and the J gene lost 4 bases, with 14 bases spanning the gap. CDR3 loop: CASTMDTRYNEQFF. The CDR3 DNA reads TGCGCCAGCACAATGGACACAAGATACAATGAGCAGTTCTTC.

The chain combines TRBV6-5 with TRBJ2-4; unclear D gene. The CDR3 extends over 16 amino acids. Germline CDR1 is MNHEY and CDR2 is SVGAGI. The V gene lost 0 bases and the J gene lost 0 bases, with 9 bases spanning the gap. In DNA form, the CDR3 reads TGTGCCAGCAGTTACTCCGCGACAATAGCCAAAAACATTCAGTACTTC. Translating it yields CASSYSATIAKNIQYF.

There are a few counts of this clone. The rearrangement uses TRBV27 and TRBJ2-1; 7 bases fit TRBD1. This CDR3 is 13 amino acids long. V shed 2 bases and J 10 bases; nucleotides not matched to a gene: 5. Germline V gene lookup returns CDR1 MNHEY and CDR2 SMNVEV (reference sequence). For the CDR3, the DNA is TGTGCCAGCAGTTTAACGACAGGGATCGAGCAGTTCTTC. Translating it yields CASSLTTGIEQFF.

This clone was seen many times. This chain joins TRBV4-3 and TRBJ1-6, with 11 nucleotides matching TRBD1. Germline-derived CDR1 and CDR2 are LGHNA and YSLEER. V shed 4 bases, J shed 5 bases, and the junction held 10 bases outside the gene matches. The CDR3 has 18 amino acids. The CDR3 loop is CASSPGQGANLNNSPLHF. The DNA of the CDR3 is TGCGCCAGCAGCCCAGGACAGGGGGCTAATCTGAATAATTCACCCCTCCACTTT.

This clone has only a few counts. This chain uses TRBV10-3 with TRBJ2-3, with D hard to call. The CDR3 contains 13 residues. CDR1 is ENHRY, CDR2 SYGVKD, per germline. The V end was cut by 8 bases, the J end by 0 bases, with 9 bases between. The CDR3 DNA follows: TGTGCCATCTGGGCCGCTAGCACAGATACGCAGTATTTT. This gives the protein CAIWAASTDTQYF.

Remarks on this clone: The identical CDR3 is also encoded by other nucleotide sequences in the sample. The CDR3 loop is CASSFGQDTDTQYF. CDR3 DNA sequence: TGCGCCAGCAGCTTTGGACAGGACACAGATACGCAGTATTTT. This chain links TRBV5-1 with TRBJ2-3, with 7 bases that match TRBD1. The CDR3 sequence is 14 residues long. V was clipped by 2 bases and J by 2 bases; unmatched bases: 2. CDR1 is SGHRS and CDR2 is YFSETQ in the germline V gene.

The chain couples TRBV7-2 to TRBJ2-2; D perhaps matches TRBD2 (6 bases). Germline V gene lookup returns CDR1 SGHTA and CDR2 FQGNSA. The CDR3 is made up of 17 amino acids. Between the trimmed V and J ends, which lost 1 base and 2 bases, there was a span of 14 bases. CDR3 residues: CASSLEKFGTNTGELFF. CDR3 nucleotide sequence: TGTGCCAGCAGCTTAGAAAAATTTGGGACTAACACCGGGGAGCTGTTTTTT. The full variable domain, rest sourced from reference TRBV7-2 and TRBJ2-2, is GAGVSQSPSNKVTEKGKDVELRCDPISGHTALYWYRQSLGQGLEFLIYFQGNSAPDKSGLPSDRFSAERTGGSVSTLTIQRTQQEDSAVYLCASSLEKFGTNTGELFFGEGSRLTVL.

The chain links TRBV10-2 to TRBJ1-4; the D is unclear. CDR3 length equals 14 residues. Germline V lookup: CDR1 WSHSY, CDR2 SAAADI. Trimming pared 10 bases from V and 10 bases from J, leaving 22 bases between. The CDR3 DNA follows: TGCGCCACCAAGACGGAGCCCGGTGGGAGAAAACTGTTTTTT. Amino acids: CATKTEPGGRKLFF.

This clone was seen at least ten times. The V call is TRBV6-5, the J call TRBJ1-2; tentatively, D is TRBD1 (6 bases). The V end lost 6 bases, the J end lost 4 bases, and 12 bases lay between the germline ends. The CDR3 has 13 amino acids. Germline lookup yields CDR1 MNHEY and CDR2 SVGAGI. The CDR3 DNA sequence: TGTGCCAGCAGATGGACAGAGGGCTATGGCTACACCTTC. This sequence encodes CASRWTEGYGYTF.

The chain uses TRBV7-8 and TRBJ2-1; the D gene is possibly TRBD2 (6 bases). V was cut by 1 base and J by 14 bases, with 15 bases left in between. Germline loops: CDR1 SGHVS, CDR2 FQNEAQ. The CDR3 has 13 amino acids. CDR3 amino acids: CASSLGERGMEFF. The DNA of the CDR3 is TGTGCCAGCAGCTTAGGGGAGCGCGGGATGGAGTTCTTC.

This clone was seen only a few times. The rearrangement links TRBV29-1 to TRBJ1-1, with 8 bases aligning to TRBD1. The V gene's germline CDR1 is SQVTM and CDR2 ANQGSEA. CDR3 length equals 13 residues. V was pared by 6 bases and J by 5 bases, with 8 bases of the junction left unmatched. The CDR3, as DNA: TGCAGCGTGGCCTCACAGGGGGATACTGAAGCTTTCTTT. This gives the protein CSVASQGDTEAFF.

This clone occurred many times. V usage is TRBV6-5 and J usage is TRBJ1-2; the match to TRBD1 covers 9 bases. This CDR3 region has 12 residues. The germline CDR1 and CDR2 sequences are MNHEY and SVGAGI. V trimming: 6 bases; J trimming: 8 bases; junction bases outside the gene matches: 4. The CDR3 nucleotides read TGTGCCAGCAGAGCTACAGGGGGCGGCTACACCTTC. This encodes CASRATGGGYTF.

This clone was detected only a few times. V gene TRBV9 combines with J gene TRBJ2-7, with D unresolved. The CDR3 loop spans 15 amino acids. V shed 0 bases and J shed 3 bases, with 13 bases lying between them. Germline V gives CDR1 SGDLS, CDR2 YYNGEE. CDR3 residues: CASSVVGFVDYEQYF. CDR3 in DNA: TGTGCCAGCAGCGTAGTAGGGTTCGTGGACTACGAGCAGTACTTC.

This clone was seen a handful of times. The chain carries TRBV7-2 and TRBJ2-7; 8 nucleotides align to TRBD2. V lost 3 bases, J lost 2 bases, and 3 bases stayed unmatched. Germline CDR1 is SGHTA and CDR2 is FQGNSA. The CDR3 length is 14 residues. The CDR3 DNA follows: TGTGCCAGCAGCTTGCGGGGGGCAACCTACGAGCAGTACTTC. Its protein is CASSLRGATYEQYF.